This T cell receptor (beta chain) was retrieved from a study of technical replicates of blood from several donors. Sequencing was performed with immunoSEQ multiplex PCR; in TCRdb, only in-frame clones are kept and a portion is missing. The sample lists under 65,000 clones, more than 95% occurring once. CDR1 is GTSNPN, CDR2 SVGIG, per germline (reference sequence). After removal of 2 bases from V and 6 bases from J, the junction contained 6 bases not matched to a gene. This CDR3 has 13 residues. V is TRBV30 and J is TRBJ2-7, with TRBD2 identical over 8 bases. The material sequenced was T cells isolated from PBMCs. The clonotype comes from a human donor in good health. CDR3 nucleotides: TGTGCCTGGAGTTGGCGGGGGGCCGCCGAGCAGTACTTC. It specifies CAWSWRGAAEQYF.